A selection of T cell receptor beta chains follows, all from one sample in a study of shared clonotypes between healthy human individuals. Assay: immunoSEQ multiplex PCR; the TCRdb copy retains only in-frame clones and omits some. The sample includes about 680,000 clones, 92% seen only once; the top ten take about 24%. Sequenced: naive CD8+ T cells sorted from blood. The receptors derive from a man between 25 and 39 years old in good health. Both conserved end residues are trimmed from each CDR3.

TRBV19 | ASSVFAGNEQF
TRBV27 | ASSLRILQGAWGQPQH
TRBV7-9 | ASSVGSSGANVLT
TRBV7-2 | ASSFVHVGDTQY
TRBV6-1 | ASSGRGGSNQPQH
TRBV28 | ASSWRVDPRSSYEQY
TRBV11-2 | ASSLVSDHGYT
TRBV19 | ASKPTGGGNQPQH
TRBV11-2 | ASRPTGPGDEQY
TRBV10-2 | ASSEVPDSSSYEQY
TRBV29-1 | SVEWTGGRGERNTGELF
TRBV29-1 | SVDYGTEQY
TRBV6-4 | ASSVAGGDSTDTQY
TRBV2 | ASRGLSAKNIQY
TRBV19 | AADSGSSYNEQF
TRBV11-2 | ASSFGGTEAF
TRBV4-1 | ASSRVTDYNEQF
TRBV30 | AWSLITNTEAF
TRBV7-9 | ASSPRTAEAF
TRBV14 | ASSQVPGTETQY
TRBV5-1 | ASSFGTQGLVNTEAF
TRBV11-2 | ASSLVAATFEQF
TRBV10-1 | ASPLTSRGGNTIY
TRBV7-7 | ASSTTVEETQY
TRBV27 | ASSLDRGQPQH
TRBV29-1 | SGPPGGGIEQY
TRBV29-1 | SVEGRNTEAF
TRBV2 | ASSNAETSGRALGTDTQY
TRBV30 | AAWDSQETQY
TRBV4-3 | ASSPRQASSYEQY
TRBV28 | ASSLYLAGGDGELF
TRBV2 | ASRGARPY
TRBV10-3 | AISGTGTEAF
TRBV7-8 | ASSLALADTDTQY
TRBV28 | ASSLSPALAGTWEQY
TRBV27 | ASSLLAGGWETQY
TRBV28 | ASSLFFSVRSYNEQF
TRBV27 | ASSLSWGDEQY
TRBV7-8 | ASSFTDTQY
TRBV11-2 | ASSLADISYNEQF